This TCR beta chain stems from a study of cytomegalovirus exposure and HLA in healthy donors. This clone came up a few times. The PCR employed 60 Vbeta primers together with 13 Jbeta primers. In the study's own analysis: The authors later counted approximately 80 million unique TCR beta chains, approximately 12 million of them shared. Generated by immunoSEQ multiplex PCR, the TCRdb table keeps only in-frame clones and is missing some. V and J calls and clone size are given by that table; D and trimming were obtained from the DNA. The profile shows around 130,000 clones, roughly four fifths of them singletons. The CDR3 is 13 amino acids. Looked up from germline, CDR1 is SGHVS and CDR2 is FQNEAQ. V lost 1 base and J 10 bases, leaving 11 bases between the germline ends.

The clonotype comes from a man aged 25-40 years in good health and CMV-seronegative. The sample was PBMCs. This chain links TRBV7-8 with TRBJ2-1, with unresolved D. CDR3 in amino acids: CASSLDKKLEQFF. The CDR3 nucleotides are TGTGCCAGCAGCTTAGATAAAAAACTGGAGCAGTTCTTC.